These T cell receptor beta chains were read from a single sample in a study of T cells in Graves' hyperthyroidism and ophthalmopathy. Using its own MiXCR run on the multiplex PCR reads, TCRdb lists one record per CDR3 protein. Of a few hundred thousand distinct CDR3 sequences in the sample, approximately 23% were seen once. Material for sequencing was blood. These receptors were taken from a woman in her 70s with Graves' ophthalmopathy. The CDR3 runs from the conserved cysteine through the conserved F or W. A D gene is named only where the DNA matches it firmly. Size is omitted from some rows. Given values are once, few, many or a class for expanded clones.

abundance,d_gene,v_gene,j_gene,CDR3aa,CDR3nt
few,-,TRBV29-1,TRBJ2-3,CSVEGTTANTQYF,TGCAGCGTTGAGGGCACGACGGCGAATACGCAGTATTTT
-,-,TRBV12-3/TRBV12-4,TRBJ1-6,CASNYGRNSPLHF,TGTGCCAGCAATTACGGCAGAAATTCACCCCTCCACTTT
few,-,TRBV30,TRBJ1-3,CAWDSLSGNTIYF,TGTGCCTGGGACAGTCTCTCTGGAAACACCATATATTTT
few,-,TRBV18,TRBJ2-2,CASSPRKDTGELFF,TGTGCCAGCTCACCACGGAAAGACACCGGGGAGCTGTTTTTT
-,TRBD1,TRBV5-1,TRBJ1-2,CASRDRVKGGYTF,TGCGCCAGCAGAGACAGGGTAAAAGGCGGCTACACCTTC
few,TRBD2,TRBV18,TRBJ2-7,CASSPPGLAGSYEQYF,TGTGCCAGCTCACCACCTGGACTAGCGGGATCCTACGAGCAGTACTTC
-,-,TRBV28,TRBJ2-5,CASSFLGVGETQYF,TGTGCCAGCAGTTTCTTGGGGGTGGGGGAGACCCAGTACTTC
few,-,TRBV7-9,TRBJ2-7,CASSHSGDEQYF,TGTGCCAGCAGCCATAGTGGGGACGAGCAGTACTTC
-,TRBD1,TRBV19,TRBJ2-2,CASSRQGSGELFF,TGTGCCAGTAGCAGACAGGGTTCCGGGGAGCTGTTTTTT
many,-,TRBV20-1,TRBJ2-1,CSARDPATGEQFF,TGCAGTGCTAGAGATCCAGCGACGGGTGAGCAGTTCTTC
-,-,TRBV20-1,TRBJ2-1,CSARMGLTNSNEQFF,TGCAGTGCTAGAATGGGTCTCACTAACTCCAATGAGCAGTTCTTC
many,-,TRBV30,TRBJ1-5,CAWSAHPSGEPQHF,TGTGCCTGGAGTGCGCACCCTTCCGGGGAGCCCCAGCATTTT
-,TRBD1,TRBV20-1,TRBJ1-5,CSARTGGINQPQHF,TGCAGTGCTAGGACAGGGGGCATCAATCAGCCCCAGCATTTT
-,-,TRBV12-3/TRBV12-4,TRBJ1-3,CASRASTGSGNTIYF,TGTGCCAGCAGGGCAAGTACAGGTTCTGGAAACACCATATATTTT
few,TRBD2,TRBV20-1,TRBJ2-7,CSARFSGRGYEQYF,TGCAGTGCTAGGTTTAGCGGGAGGGGCTACGAGCAGTACTTC
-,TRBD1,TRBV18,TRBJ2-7,CASSQGQGSTYEQYF,TGTGCCAGCTCACAAGGACAGGGGTCTACCTACGAGCAGTACTTC
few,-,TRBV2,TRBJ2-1,CASSEGVIALNEQFF,TGTGCCAGCAGTGAGGGAGTTATTGCCCTGAATGAGCAGTTCTTC
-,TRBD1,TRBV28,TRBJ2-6,CASSPDRGPNSGANVLTF,TGTGCCAGCAGTCCGGACAGGGGGCCGAACTCTGGGGCCAACGTCCTGACTTTC
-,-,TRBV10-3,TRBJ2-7,CACNDGAVSYEQYF,TGTGCCTGTAACGATGGGGCAGTCTCCTACGAGCAGTACTTC
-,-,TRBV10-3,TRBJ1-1,CAISHDTMNTEAFF,TGTGCCATCAGCCATGACACTATGAACACTGAAGCTTTCTTT
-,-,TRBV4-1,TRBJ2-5,CASSYQGSGETQYF,TGCGCCAGCAGCTATCAAGGGAGTGGGGAGACCCAGTACTTC
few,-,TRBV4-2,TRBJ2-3,CASSQDYGTDTQYF,TGTGCCAGCAGCCAAGATTATGGCACAGATACGCAGTATTTT
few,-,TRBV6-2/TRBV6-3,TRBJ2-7,CASSSRVGVQSYEQYF,TGTGCCAGCAGTTCCCGCGTGGGCGTTCAATCCTACGAGCAGTACTTC
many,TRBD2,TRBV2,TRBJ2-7,CASSEPSGGNYEQYF,TGTGCCAGCAGTGAACCTAGCGGGGGGAACTACGAGCAGTACTTC
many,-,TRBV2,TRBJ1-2,CASSVAQNYGYTF,TGTGCCAGCAGTGTGGCCCAGAACTATGGCTACACCTTC
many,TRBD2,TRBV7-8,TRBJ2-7,CASSSHLAGPSYEQYF,TGTGCCAGCAGCTCCCACTTAGCGGGGCCTTCCTACGAGCAGTACTTC
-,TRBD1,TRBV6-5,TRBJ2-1,CASSLGFVGGYEQFF,TGTGCCAGCAGTTTAGGTTTTGTAGGGGGCTATGAGCAGTTCTTC
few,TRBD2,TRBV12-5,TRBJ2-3,CASGRGLAGADTQYF,TGTGCTAGTGGTCGGGGACTAGCGGGTGCAGATACGCAGTATTTT
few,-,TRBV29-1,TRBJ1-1,CSVEWTWNTEAFF,TGCAGCGTTGAATGGACATGGAACACTGAAGCTTTCTTT
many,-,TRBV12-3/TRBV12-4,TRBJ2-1,CASSLGRAGEQFF,TGTGCCAGCAGTTTAGGGAGGGCCGGTGAGCAGTTCTTC
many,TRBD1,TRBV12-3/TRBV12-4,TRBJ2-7,CASSGDRFDEQYF,TGTGCCAGCAGTGGGGACAGGTTCGACGAGCAGTACTTC
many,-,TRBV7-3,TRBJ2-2,CASSSSGLNTGELFF,TGTGCCAGCAGCTCGAGCGGACTTAACACCGGGGAGCTGTTTTTT
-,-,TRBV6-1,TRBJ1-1,CACNRGRNTEAFF,TGTGCCTGTAACCGGGGACGGAACACTGAAGCTTTCTTT
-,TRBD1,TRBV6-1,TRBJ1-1,CAGRAGGGNTEAFF,TGTGCCGGCAGGGCAGGGGGGGGGAACACTGAAGCTTTCTTT
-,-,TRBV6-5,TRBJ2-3,CASSYEKPTDTQYF,TGTGCCAGCAGTTACGAGAAACCCACAGATACGCAGTATTTT
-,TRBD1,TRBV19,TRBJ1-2,CASSPGDRGSGYTF,TGTGCCAGTAGTCCGGGGGACAGGGGCTCTGGCTACACCTTC
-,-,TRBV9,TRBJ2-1,CASSVFGAHEQFF,TGTGCCAGCAGCGTATTTGGGGCCCATGAGCAGTTCTTC
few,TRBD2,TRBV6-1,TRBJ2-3,CASSPTLGRAGTDTQYF,TGTGCCAGCAGTCCCACTCTCGGGAGGGCCGGCACAGATACGCAGTATTTT
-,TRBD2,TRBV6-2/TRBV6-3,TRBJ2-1,CASSKLAVSYNEQFF,TGTGCCAGCAGTAAACTAGCGGTCTCCTACAATGAGCAGTTCTTC
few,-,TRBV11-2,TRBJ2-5,CASSSNSLKTQYF,TGTGCCAGCAGCTCAAACTCTCTAAAGACCCAGTACTTC
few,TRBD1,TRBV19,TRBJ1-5,CASRLTGTTYSNQPQHF,TGTGCCAGTAGACTGACAGGGACCACCTATAGCAATCAGCCCCAGCATTTT
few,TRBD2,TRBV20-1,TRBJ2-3,CSARGSGGADTQYF,TGCAGTGCTAGAGGAAGCGGGGGGGCAGATACGCAGTATTTT
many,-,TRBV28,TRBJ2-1,CAAHQDLRDEQFF,TGTGCCGCTCACCAGGACCTACGGGATGAGCAGTTCTTC
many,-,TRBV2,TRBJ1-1,CASSEARGKHTEAFF,TGTGCCAGCAGTGAAGCGAGAGGAAAGCACACTGAAGCTTTCTTT
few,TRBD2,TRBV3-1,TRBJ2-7,CASSQAGGYEQYF,TGTGCCAGCAGCCAAGCGGGGGGCTACGAGCAGTACTTC
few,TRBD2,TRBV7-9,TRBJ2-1,CASTPGRSGTYNEQFF,TGTGCCAGCACCCCAGGAAGGAGCGGGACTTACAATGAGCAGTTCTTC
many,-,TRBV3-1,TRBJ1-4,CASSQVGRGGNEKLFF,TGTGCCAGCAGCCAAGTTGGGAGGGGCGGGAATGAAAAACTGTTTTTT
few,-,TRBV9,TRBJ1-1,CASTQGTNTEAFF,TGTGCCAGCACCCAGGGCACGAACACTGAAGCTTTCTTT
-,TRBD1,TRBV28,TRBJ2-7,CASNKGAEEQYF,TGTGCCAGCAATAAGGGGGCGGAGGAGCAGTACTTC
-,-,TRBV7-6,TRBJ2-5,CASSFFGQTQYF,TGTGCCAGCAGCTTTTTTGGTCAGACCCAGTACTTC
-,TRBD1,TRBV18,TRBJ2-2,CASSRTTGANTGELFF,TGTGCCAGCTCAAGAACGACAGGGGCCAACACCGGGGAGCTGTTTTTT
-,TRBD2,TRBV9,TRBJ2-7,CASSVNPGGPYEQYF,TGTGCCAGCAGCGTAAACCCGGGAGGGCCCTACGAGCAGTACTTC
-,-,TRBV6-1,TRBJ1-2,CASSEGVFWQIYGYTF,TGTGCCAGCAGTGAAGGGGTTTTCTGGCAGATCTATGGCTACACCTTC
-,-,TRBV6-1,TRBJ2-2,CASHENTGELFF,TGTGCCAGCCACGAAAACACCGGGGAGCTGTTTTTT
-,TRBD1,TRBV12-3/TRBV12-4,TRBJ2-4,CASSQGQRENIQYF,TGTGCCAGCAGCCAGGGACAGAGAGAAAACATTCAGTACTTC
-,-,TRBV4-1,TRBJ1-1,CASSRRQLNTEAFF,TGCGCCAGCAGCCGCCGCCAGCTGAACACTGAAGCTTTCTTT
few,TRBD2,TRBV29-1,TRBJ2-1,CSAPAGRNEQFF,TGCAGCGCCCCAGCCGGGAGGAATGAGCAGTTCTTC